Listed below are T cell receptor beta chains from one sample, sequenced in a study of spatial heterogeneity in lung cancer. TCRdb re-called the 5' RACE reads with MiXCR, one entry per CDR3 protein. This table has 9,500 to 15,000 distinct CDR3 sequences, around an eighth appearing once. Sequencing was performed on PBMCs, taken at surgery. All receptors come from a female donor with early-stage non-small cell lung cancer. Both conserved end residues are trimmed from each CDR3. Each record gives: J gene, V gene, CDR3 protein.

j_gene: TRBJ2-3
v_gene: TRBV29-1
CDR3aa: SGDDRGSTDTQY

j_gene: TRBJ2-3
v_gene: TRBV29-1
CDR3aa: SVGVGTAKDTQY

j_gene: TRBJ2-3
v_gene: TRBV5-4
CDR3aa: ASSLGLGPDTQY

j_gene: TRBJ2-5
v_gene: TRBV5-1
CDR3aa: ASSPGVQETQY

j_gene: TRBJ2-2
v_gene: TRBV29-1
CDR3aa: SVEGQASNTGELF

j_gene: TRBJ2-5
v_gene: TRBV7-9
CDR3aa: ASSRMGGQETQY

j_gene: TRBJ1-1
v_gene: TRBV5-1
CDR3aa: ASSLARGLTEAF

j_gene: TRBJ2-1
v_gene: TRBV2
CDR3aa: ADSSGSSYNEQF

j_gene: TRBJ2-7
v_gene: TRBV5-1
CDR3aa: ASSLGAGSYEQY

j_gene: TRBJ2-7
v_gene: TRBV2
CDR3aa: ASSEGGAAYYEQY

j_gene: TRBJ1-3
v_gene: TRBV20-1
CDR3aa: SARDAVLSRYGNTIY

j_gene: TRBJ2-5
v_gene: TRBV7-2
CDR3aa: ASSSLGPETQY

j_gene: TRBJ2-7
v_gene: TRBV6-6
CDR3aa: AIRGGPKNEQY

j_gene: TRBJ2-3
v_gene: TRBV3-1
CDR3aa: ASSLVGDTQY

j_gene: TRBJ1-2
v_gene: TRBV2
CDR3aa: ASSFDRAGYGYT

j_gene: TRBJ2-3
v_gene: TRBV15
CDR3aa: ATSRSRSTDTQY

j_gene: TRBJ1-6
v_gene: TRBV6-6
CDR3aa: ASSYGGSSPLH

j_gene: TRBJ2-1
v_gene: TRBV4-1
CDR3aa: ASSQDLSGTYNEQF

j_gene: TRBJ2-3
v_gene: TRBV6-2/TRBV6-3
CDR3aa: ASGGLAGAGDTQY

j_gene: TRBJ1-1
v_gene: TRBV2
CDR3aa: ASSTPLGLSTEAF

j_gene: TRBJ1-4
v_gene: TRBV20-1
CDR3aa: SARDLGGGANEKLF

j_gene: TRBJ2-2
v_gene: TRBV24-1
CDR3aa: ATSGRGPANTGELF

j_gene: TRBJ2-3
v_gene: TRBV5-4
CDR3aa: ASSLKNWAGDTQY

j_gene: TRBJ2-7
v_gene: TRBV5-6
CDR3aa: ASSFSGEQY

j_gene: TRBJ2-1
v_gene: TRBV6-1
CDR3aa: ASSESPARGSYNEQF

j_gene: TRBJ2-7
v_gene: TRBV5-1
CDR3aa: ASSFDPSGQDGEQY

j_gene: TRBJ2-1
v_gene: TRBV28
CDR3aa: ASSLFNPQF

j_gene: TRBJ1-1
v_gene: TRBV29-1
CDR3aa: SVEGVIMNTEAF

j_gene: TRBJ2-7
v_gene: TRBV4-3
CDR3aa: ASSPGGGQY

j_gene: TRBJ2-3
v_gene: TRBV4-2
CDR3aa: ASSQVEAGTQY

j_gene: TRBJ2-2
v_gene: TRBV5-1
CDR3aa: ASSLRDYTGELF

j_gene: TRBJ2-7
v_gene: TRBV4-2
CDR3aa: ASSQFGGAYEQY

j_gene: TRBJ2-5
v_gene: TRBV6-2/TRBV6-3
CDR3aa: ASRNGTGPETQY

j_gene: TRBJ2-1
v_gene: TRBV5-1
CDR3aa: ASSLGLNYNEQF

j_gene: TRBJ2-1
v_gene: TRBV6-2/TRBV6-3
CDR3aa: ASSYWILNEQF

j_gene: TRBJ2-3
v_gene: TRBV7-2
CDR3aa: ASSSVAGGRVSTDTQY

j_gene: TRBJ2-1
v_gene: TRBV7-2
CDR3aa: ASSSGTSGTREQF

j_gene: TRBJ2-4
v_gene: TRBV5-4
CDR3aa: ASSHGTGIVKNIQY

j_gene: TRBJ2-1
v_gene: TRBV14
CDR3aa: ASSHNEQF

j_gene: TRBJ2-1
v_gene: TRBV28
CDR3aa: ASSSGYSSYNEQF

j_gene: TRBJ1-5
v_gene: TRBV7-8
CDR3aa: ASSSHPGPQH

j_gene: TRBJ2-5
v_gene: TRBV5-5
CDR3aa: ASSFASRETQY

j_gene: TRBJ2-7
v_gene: TRBV28
CDR3aa: ASSLGSNLYEQY

j_gene: TRBJ2-7
v_gene: TRBV6-5
CDR3aa: ASRTLRRGNSYEQY

j_gene: TRBJ2-1
v_gene: TRBV10-3
CDR3aa: AISEPNMGEQF

j_gene: TRBJ2-3
v_gene: TRBV7-2
CDR3aa: ASSKGLAGSTGDTQY

j_gene: TRBJ1-4
v_gene: TRBV28
CDR3aa: ASSLLEAGRGWEKLF

j_gene: TRBJ2-5
v_gene: TRBV6-6
CDR3aa: ASSYGEQTQY

j_gene: TRBJ2-1
v_gene: TRBV7-9
CDR3aa: ASSPVGPSGEQF

j_gene: TRBJ1-5
v_gene: TRBV28
CDR3aa: ASSSPEGTNQPQH

j_gene: TRBJ2-4
v_gene: TRBV29-1
CDR3aa: SVASVAKNIQY

j_gene: TRBJ2-1
v_gene: TRBV5-1
CDR3aa: ASSSALSGGDEQF

j_gene: TRBJ1-2
v_gene: TRBV4-3
CDR3aa: ASSQENRGQDYGYT

j_gene: TRBJ2-3
v_gene: TRBV5-1
CDR3aa: ASSPGTVTDTQY

j_gene: TRBJ2-3
v_gene: TRBV28
CDR3aa: ASSSTGDLGDTQY

j_gene: TRBJ2-6
v_gene: TRBV15
CDR3aa: ATSRDRQGANVLT

j_gene: TRBJ1-1
v_gene: TRBV28
CDR3aa: ASSLSGPGTGLEAF